This TCR beta chain appears in the sequencing data of a study of T cell changes during pregnancy in multiple sclerosis. Clones were read by immunoSEQ multiplex PCR, and TCRdb kept only the in-frame ones, dropping some. Of tens of thousands of clones in the sample, more than 85% are singletons; the top ten hold 0.35% to 0.45%. V gave up 4 bases and J gave up 1 base; unmatched junction bases: 4. CDR1 and CDR2 from the germline V gene are SGHTS and YDEGEE. This CDR3 comprises 15 residues. The rearrangement links TRBV5-8 to TRBJ2-5; 10 positions agree with TRBD2. Sequenced material: CD4+ T cells from peripheral blood mononuclear cells, taken in the third trimester of pregnancy. The clonotype comes from a female donor in good health, enrolled as a control in a pregnancy study. Written as DNA, the CDR3 is TGTGCCAGCAGCCCCGGACTAGCGGTCCAAGAGACCCAGTACTTC. Protein product: CASSPGLAVQETQYF.